Below are 2 T cell receptor beta chains sequenced from a single sample in a study of control samples from healthy donors and cancer patients. The data were produced by immunoSEQ multiplex PCR, yet TCRdb's version contains in-frame clones alone and is incomplete. The sample consists of roughly 160,000 clones, roughly 94% of them appearing once. The sequencing input was PBMCs. Source of these receptors: a man aged 55 to 69 with colorectal cancer.

This rearrangement joins TRBV4-1 to TRBJ2-7; the match to TRBD2 covers 8 bases. There are 18 residues in the CDR3. J lost 2 bases, V lost 0 bases, and 12 bases had no gene match. Germline V lookup: CDR1 MGHRA, CDR2 YSYEKL. CDR3 bases: TGCGCCAGCAGCCAAGACGTCTTGGTAGCGGGGACCCCCTACGAGCAGTACTTC. Protein product: CASSQDVLVAGTPYEQYF.

J is TRBJ2-4 and V is TRBV3-1 (or the pseudogene TRBV3-2); the D gene is possibly TRBD1 (6 bases). CDR3 length: 12 residues. Trimming stripped 1 base from V and 15 bases from J, with 13 bases between. Germline V gene data show CDR1 as LGHDT and CDR2 as YNNKEL (reference sequence). The DNA for the CDR3 is TGTGCCAGCAGCCAAGTCAGGGGAAATTTGTACTTC. Amino acid sequence: CASSQVRGNLYF.